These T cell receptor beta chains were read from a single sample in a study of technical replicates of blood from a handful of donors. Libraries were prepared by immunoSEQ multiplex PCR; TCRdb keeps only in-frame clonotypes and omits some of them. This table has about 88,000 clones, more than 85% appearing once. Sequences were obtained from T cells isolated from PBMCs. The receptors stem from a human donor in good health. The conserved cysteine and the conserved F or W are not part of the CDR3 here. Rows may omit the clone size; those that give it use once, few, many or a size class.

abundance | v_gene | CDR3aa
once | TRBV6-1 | ASRRTIY
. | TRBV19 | ASSILRETYNEQF
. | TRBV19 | ASSRQGVPYEQY
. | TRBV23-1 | ASSHKRENYEQF
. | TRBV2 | ASSAGTSGRAQEQF
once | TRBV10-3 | AIRDSRDQPQH
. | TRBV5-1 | ASSLEGTGIMNTEAF
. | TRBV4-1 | ASSQEVAGGPRDTQY
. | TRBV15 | ATSSGREADTQY
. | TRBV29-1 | SVHPGQGNTEAF
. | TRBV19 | ASRLTGPNVLT
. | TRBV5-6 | ASSQGSVEGYT
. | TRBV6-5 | ASETGGAGEQY
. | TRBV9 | ASSAFGWEGEQF
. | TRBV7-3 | ASSFSADLPYEQY
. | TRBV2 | ASSLAPPSSYNEQF
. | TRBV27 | ASSALPYPTPYEQY
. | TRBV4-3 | ASSQSISYNEQF
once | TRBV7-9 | ASSLGSVDTYGYT
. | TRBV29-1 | SVQGGQGSGANVLT
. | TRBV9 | ASSVDGLKNTEAF
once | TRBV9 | ASSVQGTEAF
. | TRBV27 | ASRRTNEKLF
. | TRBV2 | ASSALQGRGTGELF
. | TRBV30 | AWSVSTAPYEQY
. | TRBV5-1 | ASSLGFGQGSQPQH
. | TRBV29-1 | SLLDRGADTQY
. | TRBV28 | ASSNSGEWVSQETQY
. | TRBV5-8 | ASNKAGEWGTDTQY
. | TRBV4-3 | ASSQDRGELGQGTQY
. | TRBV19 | ASSTTLGVDTGYT
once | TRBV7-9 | ASSLGTGSSYEQY
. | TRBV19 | ASTGQSNQPQH
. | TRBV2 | ASSGQVGYGYT
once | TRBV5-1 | ASSLAEETQY
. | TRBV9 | ASSGLLAGYQETQY
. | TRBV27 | ASTPLFVAGVRHEQY
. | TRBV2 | ASGWTGDKNIQY
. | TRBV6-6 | ASSLRGVEANVLT
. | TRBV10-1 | ASSDHQREIETQY
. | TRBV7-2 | ASSSQGAGNTIY
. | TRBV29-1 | SVMTGDEKLF
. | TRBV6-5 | ASDRGTEAF
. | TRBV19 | ASRQDRENEQY
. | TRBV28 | ASRRPATNYGYT
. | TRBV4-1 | ASSNHGQLKYNEQF
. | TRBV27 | ASSSYQETQY
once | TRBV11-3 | ASRSRAGGGDATGELF
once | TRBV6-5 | ASSYGRNHNEQF
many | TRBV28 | ASQGQATYEQY
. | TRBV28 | ASSTDRFSYEQY
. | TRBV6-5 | ASSYSREGAF
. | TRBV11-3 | ASSAGTGNTKNEANYGYT
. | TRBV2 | ALQGNTEAF
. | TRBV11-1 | ASSLGQSGQPQH
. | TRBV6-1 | ASSEGQGYATEAF
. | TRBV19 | ASSFPEGWNYGYT
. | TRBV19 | ASSIDVGRAPSNEQF
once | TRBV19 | ASSMGLEGYSYNEQF
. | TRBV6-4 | ASSERLAGYNEQF